What follows describes a single T cell receptor beta chain. In the original workflow: For nucleated cells, counts were estimated from reference gene primer amplification. Sequencing used immunoSEQ multiplex PCR; TCRdb keeps in-frame clones, though not all of them. V and J calls and clone size come straight from that table; D and trimming were deduced from the DNA. The sample lists roughly 120,000 clones; roughly 84% were seen once. These data come from a study of blood T cell repertoires in COVID-19. On the study more broadly: Material from acute and convalescent COVID-19 was sourced from the United States, Italy and Spain.

The germline CDR1 and CDR2 sequences are LNHDA and SQIVND (reference sequence). V was shortened by 10 bases and J by 2 bases, with 14 bases between the two germline ends. The CDR3 covers 13 residues. The source of this sequence is a woman at least 80 years old with active or convalescent COVID-19. Sequencing was performed on peripheral blood. The V gene is TRBV19, the J gene TRBJ1-2, with D perhaps matching TRBD1 (6 bases). CDR3 DNA: TGTGCCATCGCAGACAGGAGGAACTATGGCTACACCTTC. Translating it yields CAIADRRNYGYTF.